This T cell receptor (beta chain) was identified during a study of blood T cell repertoires in COVID-19. As for the study in general: The United States, Italy and Spain were the sources of the acute and convalescent COVID-19 samples. Sources were T cells, B-cell-depleted T cells, or PBMCs; the material itself was cDNA or gDNA.

Original processing methods: Amplified reference gene primers provided the basis for estimating nucleated cell counts. Sequenced by immunoSEQ multiplex PCR; TCRdb stores in-frame clones only, minus some. The V and J calls and clone size were taken over from that table, and D and trimming were inferred from the DNA. The sample consists of under 250,000 clones, roughly 86% of them appearing once. Specimen: peripheral blood. This receptor was taken from a woman between 55 and 75 years old who had recovered from COVID-19.

CDR3 in amino acids: CASSQPDRGYYGYTF. CDR3 DNA: TGCGCCAGCAGCCAACCGGACAGGGGATACTATGGCTACACCTTC. The V call is TRBV4-1, the J call TRBJ1-2, with TRBD1 matching 9 bases. Germline V gene sequence: CDR1 MGHRA, CDR2 YSYEKL. Germline trimming cut 2 bases from V and 3 bases from J; bases unmatched to any gene: 4. The CDR3 is 15 amino acids.